This TCR beta chain emerged from a study of cytomegalovirus exposure and HLA in healthy donors. Study findings and constraints: As a later analysis revealed, the rate of TCR association differed by HLA locus, with DRB1 most and HLA-C fewest. Researchers had no immune exposure information except CMV serostatus available. Later, an analysis showed that TCR beta chains associated with HLA were more clonally expanded than others that were equally common.

Looked up from germline, CDR1 is MNHEY and CDR2 is SMNVEV (reference sequence). The CDR3 has 16 residues. Trimming cost V 3 bases and J 3 bases; bases outside gene matches: 7. When sampled, the donors appeared nominally healthy, though they likely had unrecorded immune exposures. Details on this clone: The target antigen is unknown.

Vbeta (60) and Jbeta (13) primers were used in the PCR. Only in-frame clones appear in the TCRdb table, and some are missing; sequencing was by immunoSEQ multiplex PCR. The sample includes fewer than 350,000 clones, around nine tenths seen only once; the top ten take 2% to 3%. The specimen was PBMCs. The chain employs TRBV27 and TRBJ1-1, with 10 bases matching TRBD1. This sequence originates from a woman aged 18-30 years in good health and CMV-seronegative. The CDR3 loop is CASSLDRGKGHTEAFF. CDR3 DNA sequence: TGTGCCAGCAGTTTGGACAGGGGGAAAGGGCACACTGAAGCTTTCTTT.